Described below is a single T cell receptor beta chain sequence and its context. Antigen: not known. Using immunoSEQ multiplex PCR, the repertoire was profiled, and TCRdb retains in-frame clones only, with some absent. The sample lists 200,000 or so clones, roughly 82% seen once, with around 15% in the top ten. This record comes from a study of cytomegalovirus exposure and HLA in healthy donors. As for the study in general: The 130 or so validation repertoires used a platform that matched the one used for the 550 to 800 first-cohort repertoires, as a later analysis reported. Findings and caveats of the study: Cytomegalovirus-associated TCR beta chains were listed, numbering 150 to 200.

CDR3 size: 15 residues. Per germline, CDR1 MNHEY and CDR2 SVGAGI. V lost 2 bases and J lost 2, with 13 bases in between. The origin of this receptor is a woman in her twenties or thirties in good health and CMV-seropositive. The chain carries TRBV6-5 and TRBJ2-7; a weak D match, TRBD2 (6 bases). Sequencing was performed on PBMCs. The DNA for the CDR3 is TGTGCCAGCAGTTACGGGGGGTCTGGGGCCTACGAGCAGTACTTC. It yields the protein CASSYGGSGAYEQYF.